A selection of T cell receptor beta chains follows, all from one sample in a study of T-cell reconstitution after alpha-beta-depleted transplantation in children. TCRdb re-called the PCR reads through MiXCR, storing one row per CDR3 protein. Among 6,500 or so distinct CDR3 sequences, around 5% were seen once, and the ten largest hold around 23%. The sample consisted of PBMCs, mostly from graft donor cells, taken 180 days after TCRalphabeta/CD19-depleted stem cell transplant. These receptors were obtained from a child in the first two years of life who had a stem cell transplant for acute myeloid leukemia, so the T cells may come from the graft donor. The CDR3 runs from the conserved cysteine through the conserved F or W. The order of the fields is V gene, J gene, clone size, CDR3 length, D gene, CDR3 protein, CDR3 DNA. D genes are given only for firm matches. The size of a clone is reported for some rows only, either as once, few or many, or as a class for expanded clones.

>TRBV5-1|TRBJ1-2|many|14|NA
CASSGNGGGYGYTF
TGCGCCAGCAGCGGCAACGGGGGCGGCTATGGCTACACCTTC
>TRBV5-1|TRBJ2-2|medium-sized|14|NA
CASSYRADTGELFF
TGCGCCAGCAGCTACAGGGCGGACACCGGGGAGCTGTTTTTT
>TRBV5-6|TRBJ1-1|many|13|NA
CASSLDRRIEAFF
TGTGCCAGCAGCTTGGACCGTAGAATTGAAGCTTTCTTT
>TRBV15|TRBJ2-7|many|17|TRBD2
CATSRGRAGAKSYEQYF
TGTGCCACCAGCAGAGGGCGAGCGGGGGCAAAGTCCTACGAGCAGTACTTC
>TRBV6-5|TRBJ1-5|many|16|NA
CASSPGLSFSNQPQHF
TGTGCCAGCAGTCCGGGACTCTCCTTTAGCAATCAGCCCCAGCATTTT
>TRBV20-1|TRBJ2-7|medium-sized|14|NA
CSARDSSGVNEQYF
TGCAGTGCTAGAGATAGTTCAGGGGTAAACGAGCAGTACTTC
>TRBV5-1|TRBJ2-1|many|16|TRBD2
CASSLVGGRSYNEQFF
TGCGCCAGCAGCTTGGTCGGCGGGAGGTCTTACAATGAGCAGTTCTTC
>TRBV6-5|TRBJ2-1|many|14|TRBD2
CATLKGLRYNEQFF
TGTGCCACGCTGAAGGGACTAAGATACAATGAGCAGTTCTTC
>TRBV7-3|TRBJ2-5|many|13|NA
CASSTRNLETQYF
TGTGCCAGCAGCACACGGAACTTAGAGACCCAGTACTTC
>TRBV5-4|TRBJ2-1|many|16|TRBD2
CASSVNREGRRNEQFF
TGTGCCAGCAGCGTGAACCGGGAGGGCCGTAGGAATGAGCAGTTCTTC
>TRBV6-5|TRBJ1-4|medium-sized|15|NA
CASSPRQSTNEKLFF
TGTGCCAGCAGTCCCCGACAGTCAACTAATGAAAAACTGTTTTTT
>TRBV7-2|TRBJ2-2|medium-sized|15|TRBD1
CASSWDRGNTGELFF
TGTGCCAGCAGCTGGGACAGGGGGAACACCGGGGAGCTGTTTTTT
>TRBV12-3/TRBV12-4|TRBJ2-1|many|13|NA
CASSLGPYNEQFF
TGTGCCAGCAGTTTGGGCCCCTACAATGAGCAGTTCTTC
>TRBV5-6|TRBJ1-1|medium-sized|17|TRBD1
CASSPIWDRGGRAEAFF
TGTGCCAGCAGCCCTATATGGGACAGGGGAGGTCGGGCTGAAGCTTTCTTT
>TRBV6-2/TRBV6-3|TRBJ2-1|many|15|TRBD2
CASSYPGLVVNEQFF
TGTGCCAGCAGTTATCCGGGACTAGTGGTGAATGAGCAGTTCTTC
>TRBV5-1|TRBJ1-2|many|16|NA
CASSSRGGAFIYGYTF
TGCGCCAGCAGCTCCCGAGGCGGGGCATTCATTTATGGCTACACCTTC
>TRBV28|TRBJ2-3|many|18|TRBD2
CASSPLPWGRGNTDTQYF
TGTGCCAGCAGTCCCCTACCATGGGGGAGGGGAAACACAGATACGCAGTATTTT
>TRBV20-1|TRBJ2-1|many|17|TRBD2
CSAKAGPGWEVSNEQFF
TGCAGTGCTAAAGCGGGACCCGGGTGGGAGGTTAGCAATGAGCAGTTCTTC
>TRBV10-3|TRBJ2-5|medium-sized|15|TRBD2
CAISGSSGSGETQYF
TGTGCCATCAGTGGGAGTAGCGGGAGTGGAGAGACCCAGTACTTC
>TRBV2|TRBJ2-7|many|11|NA
CASRTIYEQYF
TGTGCCAGCAGAACTATCTACGAGCAGTACTTC
>TRBV5-1|TRBJ2-5|many|14|NA
CASSLEGFGETQYF
TGCGCCAGCAGCTTGGAAGGGTTCGGGGAGACCCAGTACTTC
>TRBV7-7|TRBJ1-5|many|14|NA
CASSLWGGDQPQHF
TGTGCCAGCAGCTTATGGGGGGGGGATCAGCCCCAGCATTTT
>TRBV5-1|TRBJ2-1|many|15|NA
CASSLVSGDYNEQFF
TGCGCCAGCAGCTTGGTGTCAGGAGACTACAATGAGCAGTTCTTC
>TRBV13|TRBJ2-2|many|17|NA
CASSSHPRRCRPGSCFF
NA
>TRBV7-2|TRBJ2-5|medium-sized|13|NA
CASSLGAEETQYF
TGTGCCAGCAGCTTAGGGGCGGAGGAGACCCAGTACTTC
>TRBV6-7|TRBJ2-7|many|12|NA
CATPNRDNEQYF
TGTGCCACCCCAAACAGGGACAACGAGCAGTACTTC
>TRBV21-1|TRBJ1-4|many|20|NA
CASSKGTFNREGATNEKLFF
TGTGCCAGCAGCAAAGGGACTTTTAACAGGGAGGGGGCAACTAATGAAAAACTGTTTTTT
>TRBV21-1|TRBJ2-7|large|16|NA
CASSKVSGRAAYEQYF
TGTGCCAGCAGCAAAGTTAGCGGGAGGGCGGCTTACGAGCAGTACTTC
>TRBV4-1|TRBJ2-4|many|20|TRBD2
CASSQGARCTSEGAKNIQYF
TGCGCCAGCAGCCAAGGGGCGAGGTGCACTAGCGAAGGAGCCAAAAACATTCAGTACTTC
>TRBV4-1|TRBJ2-5|many|15|TRBD1
CASSQDQGTVGTQYF
TGCGCCAGCAGCCAAGATCAAGGGACAGTGGGGACCCAGTACTTC
>TRBV6-6|TRBJ1-1|medium-sized|13|NA
CASSAEGLTEAFF
TGTGCCAGCAGCGCCGAGGGGCTCACTGAAGCTTTCTTT
>TRBV12-3/TRBV12-4|TRBJ2-3|many|11|NA
CASSTTGTQYF
TGTGCCAGCAGTACGACGGGTACGCAGTATTTT
>TRBV2|TRBJ1-6|many|12|TRBD1
CAGTAQNSPLHF
TGTGCCGGGACAGCCCAGAATTCACCCCTCCACTTT
>TRBV29-1|TRBJ2-3|many|14|TRBD1
CSASRGPRPDTQYF
TGCAGCGCATCCAGGGGGCCCCGACCAGATACGCAGTATTTT
>TRBV7-8|TRBJ2-1|many|15|TRBD1
CASSLPDRARGEQFF
TGTGCCAGCAGCTTACCGGACAGGGCCAGGGGTGAGCAGTTCTTC
>TRBV10-3|TRBJ2-6|medium-sized|19|TRBD2
CAIRPHGTSGYSGANVLTF
TGTGCCATCAGACCCCATGGGACTAGCGGTTACTCTGGGGCCAACGTCCTGACTTTC
>TRBV20-1|TRBJ1-2|many|12|TRBD1
CSAGQGGNGYTF
TGCAGTGCTGGACAGGGAGGCAATGGCTACACCTTC
>TRBV7-8|TRBJ1-6|many|15|TRBD1
CASSPRDRGLSPLHF
TGTGCCAGCAGCCCGCGGGACAGGGGGCTTTCACCCCTCCACTTT
>TRBV28|TRBJ2-4|many|14|TRBD1
CASSNRGLANIQYF
TGTGCCAGCTCCAACAGGGGGCTGGCGAACATTCAGTACTTC
>TRBV7-8|TRBJ2-2|many|16|TRBD2
CASSPTSGRGTGELFF
TGTGCCAGCAGCCCGACTAGCGGGAGAGGTACCGGGGAGCTGTTTTTT
>TRBV5-6|TRBJ2-7|many|14|NA
CASSLYSISYEQYF
TGTGCCAGCAGCTTGTATAGTATCTCCTACGAGCAGTACTTC
>TRBV2|TRBJ2-1|NA|17|NA
CALRSAGGSSPYNEQFF
TGTGCCCTCCGTAGCGCGGGCGGTTCCTCCCCCTACAATGAGCAGTTCTTC
>TRBV20-1|TRBJ1-6|many|13|TRBD1
CSAGGQGGSPLHF
TGCAGTGCTGGGGGACAGGGGGGTTCACCCCTCCACTTT
>TRBV7-8|TRBJ2-1|medium-sized|12|NA
CARGAQTDEQFF
TGTGCCCGGGGGGCGCAAACCGATGAGCAGTTCTTC
>TRBV13|TRBJ2-7|many|16|NA
CASSLGSGATYYEQYF
TGTGCCAGCAGCTTAGGCTCAGGGGCGACCTACTACGAGCAGTACTTC
>TRBV20-1|TRBJ2-2|many|15|NA
CSARGLDRDTGELFF
TGCAGTGCTCGGGGACTCGATAGGGACACCGGGGAGCTGTTTTTT
>TRBV15|TRBJ2-5|many|14|NA
CATSRDNYQETQYF
TGTGCCACCAGCAGAGATAACTATCAAGAGACCCAGTACTTC
>TRBV5-4|TRBJ2-2|many|14|NA
CASSQLGSAGELFF
TGTGCCAGCAGCCAACTAGGTTCAGCCGGGGAGCTGTTTTTT
>TRBV5-4|TRBJ2-7|many|15|TRBD2
CASSFLPSGIYEQYF
TGTGCCAGCAGCTTTTTGCCTAGCGGGATCTACGAGCAGTACTTC
>TRBV5-1|TRBJ2-1|many|15|TRBD1
CASSLGGDRYNEQFF
TGCGCCAGCAGCTTGGGGGGGGACAGGTACAATGAGCAGTTCTTC
>TRBV4-2|TRBJ1-6|many|14|NA
CASSQDPWNSPLHF
TGTGCCAGCAGCCAAGACCCCTGGAATTCACCCCTCCACTTT
>TRBV9|TRBJ2-1|many|15|NA
CASSVDHRIYNEQFF
TGTGCCAGCAGCGTAGATCACCGGATCTACAATGAGCAGTTCTTC
>TRBV20-1|TRBJ1-1|many|12|NA
CSAGQLNTEAFF
TGCAGTGCCGGACAGTTGAACACTGAAGCTTTCTTT
>TRBV30|TRBJ1-1|many|14|TRBD1
CAWSVLGQGAEAFF
TGTGCCTGGAGTGTACTAGGACAGGGGGCTGAAGCTTTCTTT